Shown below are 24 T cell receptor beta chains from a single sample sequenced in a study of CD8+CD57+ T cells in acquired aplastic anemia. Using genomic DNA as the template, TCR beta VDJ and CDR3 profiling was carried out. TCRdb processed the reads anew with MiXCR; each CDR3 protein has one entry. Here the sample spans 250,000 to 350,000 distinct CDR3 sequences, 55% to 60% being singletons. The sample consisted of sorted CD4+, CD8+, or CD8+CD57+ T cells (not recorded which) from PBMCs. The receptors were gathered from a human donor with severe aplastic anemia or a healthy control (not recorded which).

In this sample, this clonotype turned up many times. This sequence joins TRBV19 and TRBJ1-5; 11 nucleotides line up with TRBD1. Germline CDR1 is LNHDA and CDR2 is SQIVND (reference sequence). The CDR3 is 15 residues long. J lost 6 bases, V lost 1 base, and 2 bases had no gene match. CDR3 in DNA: TGTGCCAGTAGTATAGCGGGGACAGGGGGTCAGCCCCAGCATTTT. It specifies CASSIAGTGGQPQHF.

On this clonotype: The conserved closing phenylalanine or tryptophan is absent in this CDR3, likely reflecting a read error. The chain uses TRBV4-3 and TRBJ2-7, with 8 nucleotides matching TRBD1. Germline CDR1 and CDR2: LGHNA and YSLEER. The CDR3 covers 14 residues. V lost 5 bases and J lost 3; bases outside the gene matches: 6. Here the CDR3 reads CASSSGDRNYEQYL. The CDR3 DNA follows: TGCGCCAGCAGCTCGGGGGACAGGAACTACGAGCAGTACCTC.

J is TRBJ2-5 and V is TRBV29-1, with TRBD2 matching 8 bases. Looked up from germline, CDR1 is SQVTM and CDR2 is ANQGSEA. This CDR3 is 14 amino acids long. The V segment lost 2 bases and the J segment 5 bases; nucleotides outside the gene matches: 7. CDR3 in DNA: TGCAGCGTTGAAACTAGCGGAAAGGCGGAGACCCAGTACTTC. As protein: CSVETSGKAETQYF.

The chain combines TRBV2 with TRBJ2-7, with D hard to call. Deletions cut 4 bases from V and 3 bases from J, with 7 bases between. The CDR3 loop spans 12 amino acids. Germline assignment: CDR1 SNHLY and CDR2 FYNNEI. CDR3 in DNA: TGTGCCAGCAGTGCAAGTCTCTACGAGCAGTACTTC. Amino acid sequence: CASSASLYEQYF.

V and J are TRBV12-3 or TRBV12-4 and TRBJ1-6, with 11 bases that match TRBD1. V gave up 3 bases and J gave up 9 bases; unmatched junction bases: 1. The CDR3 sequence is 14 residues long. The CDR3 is CASSFGTGGSPLHF. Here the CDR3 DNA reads TGTGCCAGCAGTTTTGGGACAGGGGGTTCACCCCTCCACTTT.

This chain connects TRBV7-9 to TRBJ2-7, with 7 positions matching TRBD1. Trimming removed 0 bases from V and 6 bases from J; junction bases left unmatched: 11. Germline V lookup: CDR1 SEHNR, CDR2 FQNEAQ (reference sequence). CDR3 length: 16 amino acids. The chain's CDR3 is CASSLASRQGGGEQYF. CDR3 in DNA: TGTGCCAGCAGCTTAGCGAGTCGACAGGGTGGGGGCGAGCAGTACTTC.

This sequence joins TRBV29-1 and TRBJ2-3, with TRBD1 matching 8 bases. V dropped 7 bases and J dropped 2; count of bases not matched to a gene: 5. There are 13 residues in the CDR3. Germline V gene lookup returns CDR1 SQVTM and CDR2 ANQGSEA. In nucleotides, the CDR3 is TGCAGCGGCAACCAGGGGGCCACAGATACGCAGTATTTT. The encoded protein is CSGNQGATDTQYF.

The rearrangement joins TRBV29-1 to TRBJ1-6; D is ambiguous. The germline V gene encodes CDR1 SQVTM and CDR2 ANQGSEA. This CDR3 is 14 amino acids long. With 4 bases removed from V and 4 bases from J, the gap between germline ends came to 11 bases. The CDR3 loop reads CSVAEGQYNSPLHF. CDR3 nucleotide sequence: TGCAGCGTTGCGGAGGGCCAGTATAATTCACCCCTCCACTTT.

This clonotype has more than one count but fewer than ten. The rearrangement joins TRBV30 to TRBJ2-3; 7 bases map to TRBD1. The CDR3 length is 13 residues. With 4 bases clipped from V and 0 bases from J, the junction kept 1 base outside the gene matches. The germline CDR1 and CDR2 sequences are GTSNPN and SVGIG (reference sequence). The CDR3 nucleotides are TGTGCCTGGAACAGGGGTAGCACAGATACGCAGTATTTT. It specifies CAWNRGSTDTQYF.

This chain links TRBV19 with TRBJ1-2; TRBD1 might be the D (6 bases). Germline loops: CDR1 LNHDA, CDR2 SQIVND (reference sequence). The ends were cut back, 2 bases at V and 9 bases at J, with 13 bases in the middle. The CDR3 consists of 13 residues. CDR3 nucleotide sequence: TGTGCCAGTAGTATAAGGCCAGGGGATCGCTACACCTTC. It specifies CASSIRPGDRYTF.

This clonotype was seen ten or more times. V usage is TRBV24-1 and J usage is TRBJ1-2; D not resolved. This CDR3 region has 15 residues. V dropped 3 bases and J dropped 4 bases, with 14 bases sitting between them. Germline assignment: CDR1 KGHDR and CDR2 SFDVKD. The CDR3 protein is CATSDESRPFYGYTF. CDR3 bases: TGTGCCACCAGTGATGAGTCGAGACCTTTCTATGGCTACACCTTC.

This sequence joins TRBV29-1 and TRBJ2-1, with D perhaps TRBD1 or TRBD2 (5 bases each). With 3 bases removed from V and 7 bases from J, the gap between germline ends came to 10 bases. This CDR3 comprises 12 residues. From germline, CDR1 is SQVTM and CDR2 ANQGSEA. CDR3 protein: CSVDGEGNEQFF. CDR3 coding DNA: TGCAGCGTTGATGGCGAGGGGAATGAGCAGTTCTTC.

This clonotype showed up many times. CDR3 coding DNA: TGCGCCAGCAGCCACTTGACTAGCGCCATCTGGGATACGCAGTATTTT. Residues: CASSHLTSAIWDTQYF. V and J are TRBV5-1 and TRBJ2-3, with 8 bases matching TRBD2. The V and J ends lost 4 bases and 6 bases, in that order; junction bases with no gene match: 13. CDR1 is SGHRS and CDR2 is YFSETQ in the germline V gene. This CDR3 is built from 16 residues.

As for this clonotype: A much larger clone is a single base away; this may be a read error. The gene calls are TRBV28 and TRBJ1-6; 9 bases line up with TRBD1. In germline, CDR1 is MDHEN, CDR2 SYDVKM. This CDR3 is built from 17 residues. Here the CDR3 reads CASIRDRASQVNSPPHF. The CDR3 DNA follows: TGTGCCAGCATCCGGGACAGGGCCTCCCAAGTTAATTCACCCCCCCACTTT.

CDR3 amino acids: CASSGGHGGNTEAFF. In nucleotides, the CDR3 is TGTGCCAGCAGTGGGGGACACGGAGGGAACACTGAAGCTTTCTTT. The V gene is TRBV2, the J gene TRBJ1-1; a possible D gene is TRBD1 (6 bases). V was shortened by 4 bases and J by 1 base, with 13 bases between the two germline ends. Per germline, CDR1 SNHLY and CDR2 FYNNEI. This CDR3 contains 15 residues.

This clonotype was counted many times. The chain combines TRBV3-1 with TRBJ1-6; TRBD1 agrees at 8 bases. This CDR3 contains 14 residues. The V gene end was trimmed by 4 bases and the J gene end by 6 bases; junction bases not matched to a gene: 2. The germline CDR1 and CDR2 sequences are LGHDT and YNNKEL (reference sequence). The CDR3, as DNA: TGTGCCAGCAGCCGAGGGACAGGTAATTCACCCCTCCACTTT. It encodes CASSRGTGNSPLHF.

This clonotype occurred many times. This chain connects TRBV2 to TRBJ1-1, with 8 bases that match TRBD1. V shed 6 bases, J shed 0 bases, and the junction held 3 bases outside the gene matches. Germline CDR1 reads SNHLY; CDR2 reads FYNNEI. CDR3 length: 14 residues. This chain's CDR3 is CASRGGQVNTEAFF. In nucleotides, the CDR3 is TGTGCCAGCAGGGGGGGACAGGTGAACACTGAAGCTTTCTTT.

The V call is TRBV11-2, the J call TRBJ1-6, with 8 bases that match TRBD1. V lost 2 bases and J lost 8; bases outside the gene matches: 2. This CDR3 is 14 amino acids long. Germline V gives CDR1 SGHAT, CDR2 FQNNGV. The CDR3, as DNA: TGTGCCAGCAGCTTAAACAGGGGGGATTCACCCCTCCACTTT. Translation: CASSLNRGDSPLHF.

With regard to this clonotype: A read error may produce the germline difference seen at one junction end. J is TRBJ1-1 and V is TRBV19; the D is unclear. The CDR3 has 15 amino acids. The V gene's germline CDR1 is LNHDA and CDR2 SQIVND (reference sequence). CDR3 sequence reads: CASSLGRGANTEALF. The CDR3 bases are TGTGCCAGTAGCCTTGGACGAGGAGCGAACACTGAAGCTCTCTTT.

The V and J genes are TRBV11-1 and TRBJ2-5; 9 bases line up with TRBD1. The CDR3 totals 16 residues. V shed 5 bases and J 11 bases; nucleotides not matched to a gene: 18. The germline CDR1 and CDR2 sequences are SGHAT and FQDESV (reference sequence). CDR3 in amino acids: CASSPGTGPSYNEQYF. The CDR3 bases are TGTGCCAGCAGCCCAGGGACAGGGCCCTCCTACAATGAGCAGTACTTC.

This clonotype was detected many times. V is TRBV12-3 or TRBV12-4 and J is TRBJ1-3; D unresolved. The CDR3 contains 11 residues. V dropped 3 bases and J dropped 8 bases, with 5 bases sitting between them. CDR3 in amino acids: CASSFLDTIYF. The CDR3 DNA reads TGTGCCAGCAGTTTTTTAGACACCATATATTTT.

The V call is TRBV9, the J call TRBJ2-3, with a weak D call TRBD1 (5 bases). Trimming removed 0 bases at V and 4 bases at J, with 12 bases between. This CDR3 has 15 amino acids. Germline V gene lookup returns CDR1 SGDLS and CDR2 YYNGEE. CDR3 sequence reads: CASSVAAQGADTQYF. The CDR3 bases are TGTGCCAGCAGCGTAGCGGCTCAGGGCGCAGATACGCAGTATTTT. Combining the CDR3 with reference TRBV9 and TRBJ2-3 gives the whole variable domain DSGVTQTPKHLITATGQRVTLRCSPRSGDLSVYWYQQSLDQGLQFLIQYYNGEERAKGNILERFSAQQFPDLHSELNLSSLELGDSALYFCASSVAAQGADTQYFGPGTRLTVL.

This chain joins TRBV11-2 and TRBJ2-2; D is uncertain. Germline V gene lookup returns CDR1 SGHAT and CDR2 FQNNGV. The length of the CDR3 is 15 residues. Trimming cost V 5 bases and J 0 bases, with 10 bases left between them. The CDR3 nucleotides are TGTGCCAGCAGCGTAGCTCCGACGAACACCGGGGAGCTGTTTTTT. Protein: CASSVAPTNTGELFF.

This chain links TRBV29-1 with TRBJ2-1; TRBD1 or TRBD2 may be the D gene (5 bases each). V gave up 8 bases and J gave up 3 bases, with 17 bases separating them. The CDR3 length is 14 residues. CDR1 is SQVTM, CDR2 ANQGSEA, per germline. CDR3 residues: CSTPGLRFYNEQFF. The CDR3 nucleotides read TGCAGCACCCCGGGGCTCAGATTCTACAATGAGCAGTTCTTC.